The 17 T cell receptor beta chains given below trace back to one sample, sequenced in a study of T cells in Graves' hyperthyroidism and ophthalmopathy. Amplification of TCR beta CDR3 regions was performed using RNA transcripts as template. The HTBI primer set drove a first-round RT-PCR of the TCR CDR3. TCRdb used MiXCR to reprocess the multiplex PCR reads, holding one entry per CDR3 protein. This table has about 210,000 distinct CDR3 sequences, roughly a sixth appearing once. Sequencing was done on a sample of blood. The receptors derive from a man aged 45-65 years with Graves' hyperthyroidism.

This clonotype was counted between two and nine times. The V call is TRBV6-1, the J call TRBJ2-7; 13 nucleotides line up with TRBD2. V shed 5 bases, J shed 5 bases, and the junction held 9 bases outside the gene matches. The germline CDR1 and CDR2 sequences are MNHNS and SASEGT. CDR3 length: 16 residues. The CDR3 bases are TGTGCCAGCAGTCCCGGACTAGCGGGAGCCCCCGACGAGCAGTACTTC. Translating it yields CASSPGLAGAPDEQYF.

Ten or more counts support this clonotype. The chain has TRBV3-1 and TRBJ2-1, with D maybe TRBD2 (5 bases). Germline assignment: CDR1 LGHDT and CDR2 YNNKEL (reference sequence). The CDR3 consists of 15 residues. Trimming stripped 4 bases from V and 1 base from J, with 11 bases between. CDR3 residues: CASSLKLDSYNEQFF. The CDR3 bases are TGTGCCAGCAGCCTAAAACTAGATTCCTACAATGAGCAGTTCTTC.

This clonotype was counted many times. This sequence joins TRBV3-1 and TRBJ2-7; 9 positions agree with TRBD2. Germline V gives CDR1 LGHDT, CDR2 YNNKEL (reference sequence). Trimming took 2 bases from V and 4 from J; bases not matched to a gene: 3. The CDR3 has 14 residues. The CDR3 DNA sequence: TGTGCCAGCAGCCAACCAGCGGGGGGATACGAGCAGTACTTC. The encoded protein is CASSQPAGGYEQYF.

This chain links TRBV20-1 with TRBJ2-7; 7 positions match TRBD2. Per the germline V gene, CDR1 is DFQATT and CDR2 is SNEGSKA (reference sequence). The junction had 9 bases not matched to a gene; V was cut back by 3 bases and J by 4 bases. The CDR3 totals 14 residues. CDR3 protein: CSASRGVSLYEQYF. The CDR3 nucleotides read TGCAGTGCTAGTCGGGGGGTTAGTCTATACGAGCAGTACTTC.

This clonotype was detected a few times. This rearrangement joins TRBV7-9 to TRBJ2-1; tentatively, D is TRBD1 or TRBD2 (5 bases each). The CDR3 sequence is 15 residues long. With 4 bases removed from V and 0 bases from J, the gap between germline ends came to 10 bases. Germline-derived CDR1 and CDR2 are SEHNR and FQNEAQ (reference sequence). The CDR3 is CASSYRRSSYNEQFF. The CDR3 coding sequence is TGTGCCAGCAGCTACAGGAGGAGCTCCTACAATGAGCAGTTCTTC.

The CDR3 loop is CASSLAGGRDTQYF. The DNA of the CDR3 is TGCGCCAGCAGCCTAGCGGGAGGTCGGGATACGCAGTATTTT. The gene calls are TRBV5-1 and TRBJ2-3, with 11 bases aligning to TRBD2. Looked up from germline, CDR1 is SGHRS and CDR2 is YFSETQ. This CDR3 is 14 amino acids long. Unmatched junction bases numbered 4, after V lost 4 bases and J lost 6 bases.

The table lists this clonotype with many counts. This chain links TRBV11-2 with TRBJ1-1; D gene uncertain. Deletions cut 0 bases from V and 11 bases from J, with 10 bases between. Germline V gene sequence: CDR1 SGHAT, CDR2 FQNNGV. The CDR3 runs to 12 residues. CDR3: CASSLEGAPAFF. The CDR3 nucleotides are TGTGCCAGCAGCTTAGAGGGCGCCCCGGCTTTCTTT.

In this sample, this clonotype turned up many times. This sequence joins TRBV19 and TRBJ2-7, with D tentatively TRBD2 (6 bases). In germline, CDR1 is LNHDA, CDR2 SQIVND (reference sequence). Deletions cut 5 bases from V and 6 bases from J, with 17 bases between. The CDR3 is 14 residues long. CDR3 DNA sequence: TGTGCCAGTAGTTCCCGGGAGACCCCACGCGAGCAGTACTTC. Residues: CASSSRETPREQYF.

This clonotype occurred many times. The chain joins TRBV2 to TRBJ1-4, with D perhaps TRBD1 (6 bases). This CDR3 comprises 16 residues. The V gene lost 6 bases and the J gene lost 3 bases, with 17 bases spanning the gap. Germline CDR1 SNHLY, CDR2 FYNNEI. The CDR3 nucleotides read TGTGCCAGCAGCGTTGGAGGACAGCCTTCTAATGAAAAACTGTTTTTT. Translating it yields CASSVGGQPSNEKLFF. Full variable domain (rest looked up from reference TRBV2 and TRBJ1-4): EPEVTQTPSHQVTQMGQEVILRCVPISNHLYFYWYRQILGQKVEFLVSFYNNEISEKSEIFDDQFSVERPDGSNFTLKIRSTKLEDSAMYFCASSVGGQPSNEKLFFGSGTQLSVL.

As regards this clonotype: A read error may be the cause here, since a much bigger clone is one base away. The chain uses TRBV28 and TRBJ2-7, with TRBD2 matching 9 bases. The CDR3 totals 15 residues. Per the germline V gene, CDR1 is MDHEN and CDR2 is SYDVKM. The CDR3 here is CTSSFVAGVGYEQYF. CDR3 sequence (DNA): TGTACCAGCAGTTTTGTAGCGGGAGTCGGCTACGAGCAGTACTTC.

This clonotype was detected many times. V usage is TRBV20-1 and J usage is TRBJ2-5; D is unclear. The CDR3 covers 12 residues. Germline CDR1 DFQATT, CDR2 SNEGSKA (reference sequence). Trimming stripped 0 bases from V and 4 bases from J, with 6 bases between. This CDR3 reads CSARDWRETQYF. In DNA, the CDR3 is TGCAGTGCTAGAGATTGGAGAGAGACCCAGTACTTC.

The gene calls are TRBV29-1 and TRBJ2-3; D not certain. Trimming removed 6 bases at V and 1 base at J, with 11 bases between. The CDR3 totals 13 residues. Germline CDR1 reads SQVTM; CDR2 reads ANQGSEA. The DNA for the CDR3 is TGCAGCGTAGAAAGACACGGCACAGATACGCAGTATTTT. As protein: CSVERHGTDTQYF.

The chain couples TRBV7-9 to TRBJ1-6, with D possibly matching TRBD1 (6 bases). Germline loops: CDR1 SEHNR, CDR2 FQNEAQ (reference sequence). CDR3 length: 19 amino acids. Trimming removed 5 bases at V and 5 bases at J, with 25 bases between. In DNA form, the CDR3 reads TGTGCCAGCAGCCGCGCCCCGCCAGGGGCCTCAGATGATAATTCACCCCTCCACTTT. Its protein is CASSRAPPGASDDNSPLHF.

The chain is built from TRBV18 and TRBJ1-3; D perhaps matches TRBD1 (6 bases). Germline assignment: CDR1 KGHSH and CDR2 LQKENI. This CDR3 is built from 15 residues. Trimming removed 2 bases from V and 0 bases from J, with 8 bases in between. In nucleotides, the CDR3 is TGTGCCAGCTCACCAGGACAGATCTCTGGAAACACCATATATTTT. Encoded protein: CASSPGQISGNTIYF.

In its sample, this clonotype was seen a few times. V and J are TRBV29-1 and TRBJ2-2; D is possibly TRBD2 (5 bases). V was shortened by 5 bases and J by 0 bases, with 7 bases between the two germline ends. Germline CDR1 and CDR2: SQVTM and ANQGSEA. The length of the CDR3 is 13 residues. The CDR3, as DNA: TGCAGCGTTTCGGGAACGAACACCGGGGAGCTGTTTTTT. Protein sequence: CSVSGTNTGELFF.

This clonotype occurred many times. The DNA for the CDR3 is TGTGCCAGCAGCCCACAGGGGGCAGCCTATGGCTACACCTTC. It translates to CASSPQGAAYGYTF. The V gene is TRBV7-8, the J gene TRBJ1-2, with 9 bases lining up with TRBD1. There are 14 residues in the CDR3. Germline values: CDR1 SGHVS, CDR2 FQNEAQ. Trimming cost V 5 bases and J 4 bases; bases outside gene matches: 5.

The chain employs TRBV25-1 and TRBJ2-3, with TRBD1 as a possible D gene (5 bases). The CDR3 is 14 amino acids. Trimming took off 3 bases at V and 5 bases at J, with 12 bases between the two ends. CDR1 and CDR2 from the germline V gene are MGHDK and SYGVNS. This chain's CDR3 is CASSEAGHEDTQYF. The CDR3 DNA reads as TGTGCCAGCAGTGAGGCAGGGCACGAAGATACGCAGTATTTT.